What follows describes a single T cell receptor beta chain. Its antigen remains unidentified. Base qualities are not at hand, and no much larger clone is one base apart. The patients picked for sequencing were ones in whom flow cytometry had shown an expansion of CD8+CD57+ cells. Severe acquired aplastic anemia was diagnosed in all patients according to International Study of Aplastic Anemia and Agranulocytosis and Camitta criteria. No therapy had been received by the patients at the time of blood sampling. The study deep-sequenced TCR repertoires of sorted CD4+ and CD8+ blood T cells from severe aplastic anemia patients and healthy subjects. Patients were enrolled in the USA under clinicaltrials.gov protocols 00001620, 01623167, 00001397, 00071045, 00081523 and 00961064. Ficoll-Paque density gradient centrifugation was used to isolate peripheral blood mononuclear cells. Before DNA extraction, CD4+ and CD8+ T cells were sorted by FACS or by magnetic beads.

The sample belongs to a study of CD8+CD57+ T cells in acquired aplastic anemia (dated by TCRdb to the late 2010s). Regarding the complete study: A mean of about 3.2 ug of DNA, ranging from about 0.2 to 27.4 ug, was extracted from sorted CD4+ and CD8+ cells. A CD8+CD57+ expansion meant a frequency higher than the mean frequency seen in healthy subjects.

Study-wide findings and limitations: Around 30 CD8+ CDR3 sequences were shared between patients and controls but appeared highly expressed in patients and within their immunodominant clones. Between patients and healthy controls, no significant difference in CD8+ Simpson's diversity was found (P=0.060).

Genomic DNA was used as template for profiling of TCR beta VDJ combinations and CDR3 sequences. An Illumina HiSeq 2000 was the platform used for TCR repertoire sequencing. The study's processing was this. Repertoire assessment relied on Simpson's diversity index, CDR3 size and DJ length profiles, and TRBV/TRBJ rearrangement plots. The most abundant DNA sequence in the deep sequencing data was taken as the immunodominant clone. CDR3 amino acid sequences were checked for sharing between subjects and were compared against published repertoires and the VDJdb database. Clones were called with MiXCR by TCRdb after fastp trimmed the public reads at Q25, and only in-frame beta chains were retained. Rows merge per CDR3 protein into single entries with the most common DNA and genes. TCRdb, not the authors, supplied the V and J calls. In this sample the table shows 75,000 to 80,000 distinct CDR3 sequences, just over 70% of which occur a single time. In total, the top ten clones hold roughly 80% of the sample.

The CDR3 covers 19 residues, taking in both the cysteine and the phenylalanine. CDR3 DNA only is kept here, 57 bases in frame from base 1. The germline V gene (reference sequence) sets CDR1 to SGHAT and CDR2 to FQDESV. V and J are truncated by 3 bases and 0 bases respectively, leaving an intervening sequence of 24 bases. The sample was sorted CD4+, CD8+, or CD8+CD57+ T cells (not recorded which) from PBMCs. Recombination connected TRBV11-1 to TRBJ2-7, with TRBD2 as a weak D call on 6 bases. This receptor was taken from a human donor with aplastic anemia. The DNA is TGTGCCAGCAGCTTTAGGGACTGGGGTGCACCTCCGTGCTCCTACGAGCAGTACTTC. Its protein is CASSFRDWGAPPCSYEQYF.